The 31 T cell receptor beta chains in this list originate from one sample, sequenced in a study of blood T cell repertoires in COVID-19. Profiled with immunoSEQ multiplex PCR; TCRdb holds only in-frame clones, not every one. The data contain tens of thousands of clones, more than 85% of them singletons. The source material was peripheral blood. The receptors were sampled from a man between 50 and 59 years old in a cohort sampled during active COVID-19.

This clone ranks as large (0.1 to 1%). In nucleotides, the CDR3 is TGTGCCAGCAGTCTAGCGGGAGGGCCCTCCTACAATGAGCAGTTCTTC. Its translation: CASSLAGGPSYNEQFF. The chain employs TRBV27 and TRBJ2-1, with TRBD2 identical over 12 bases. The CDR3 is made up of 16 amino acids. Germline V lookup: CDR1 MNHEY, CDR2 SMNVEV (reference sequence). Trimming at V came to 5 bases and at J to 0 bases, leaving 2 bases not matched to a gene.

The chain couples TRBV7-9 to TRBJ1-1; 8 nucleotides line up with TRBD1. V was pared by 5 bases and J by 0 bases, with 20 bases of the junction left unmatched. The CDR3 length is 20 residues. The germline CDR1 and CDR2 sequences are SEHNR and FQNEAQ (reference sequence). Here the CDR3 reads CASSTTTRGRRSDLNTEAFF. CDR3 in DNA: TGTGCCAGCAGCACGACCACCAGGGGGCGCAGGTCCGATTTGAACACTGAAGCTTTCTTT.

The CDR3 loop reads CALGGGYTF. CDR3 in DNA: TGTGCCCTGGGGGGAGGCTACACCTTC. This chain uses TRBV7-2 with TRBJ1-2, with TRBD1 as a possible D gene (5 bases). Germline assignment: CDR1 SGHTA and CDR2 FQGNSA. The CDR3 spans 9 residues. Trimming stripped 11 bases from V and 8 bases from J, with 9 bases between.

The chain recombines TRBV3-1 (or the pseudogene TRBV3-2) with TRBJ2-3; D is ambiguous. The V gene lost 4 bases and the J gene lost 1 base, with 6 bases spanning the gap. Germline lookup yields CDR1 LGHDT and CDR2 YNNKEL (reference sequence). The CDR3 is 13 residues long. In DNA, the CDR3 is TGTGCCAGCAGCCTACGGGGCACAGATACGCAGTATTTT. Amino acid sequence: CASSLRGTDTQYF.

The CDR3 nucleotides are TGTGCCAGTAGTCTATGGGGCGGGGGGGCCCAAGAGACCCAGTACTTC. Translating gives CASSLWGGGAQETQYF. V is TRBV19 and J is TRBJ2-5; 9 nucleotides align to TRBD2. The CDR3 runs to 16 residues. V dropped 5 bases and J dropped 1; count of bases not matched to a gene: 8. Germline V lookup: CDR1 LNHDA, CDR2 SQIVND (reference sequence).

The chain carries TRBV16 and TRBJ2-7, with D uncertain. The V gene's germline CDR1 is KGHSY and CDR2 FQNENV. The CDR3 has 11 amino acids. The germline V and J ends were trimmed by 7 bases and 3 bases, with 7 bases remaining between them. As DNA, the CDR3 is TGTGCCAGCAATAGTGGCTACGAGCAGTACTTC. The encoded protein is CASNSGYEQYF.

V usage is TRBV5-1 and J usage is TRBJ1-1; 8 nucleotides align to TRBD1. Germline V gives CDR1 SGHRS, CDR2 YFSETQ. The V and J ends lost 3 bases and 1 base, in that order; junction bases with no gene match: 2. This CDR3 spans 14 amino acids. CDR3 in DNA: TGCGCCAGCAGCTCCGGGACAGGGAACACTGAAGCTTTCTTT. Amino acids: CASSSGTGNTEAFF.

V and J are TRBV27 and TRBJ2-3; D is possibly TRBD2 (6 bases). The CDR3 runs 14 residues. Trimming cost V 6 bases and J 2 bases, with 12 bases left between them. Germline V lookup: CDR1 MNHEY, CDR2 SMNVEV (reference sequence). DNA for the CDR3: TGTGCCAGCAGCTGGGGGGACCTCACAGATACGCAGTATTTT. It specifies CASSWGDLTDTQYF.

This chain connects TRBV5-1 to TRBJ2-1; 11 bases agree with TRBD2. The V gene end was trimmed by 5 bases and the J gene end by 8 bases; junction bases not matched to a gene: 12. This CDR3 has 16 residues. Germline V gives CDR1 SGHRS, CDR2 YFSETQ. The CDR3: CASRETSGKTFYEQFF. The CDR3, as DNA: TGCGCCAGCAGGGAGACTAGCGGGAAGACCTTTTATGAGCAGTTCTTC. The complete variable domain, with remaining parts taken from reference TRBV5-1 and TRBJ2-1, reads KAGVTQTPRYLIKTRGQQVTLSCSPISGHRSVSWYQQTPGQGLQFLFEYFSETQRNKGNFPGRFSGRQFSNSRSEMNVSTLELGDSALYLCASRETSGKTFYEQFFGPGTRLTVL.

This chain uses TRBV19 with TRBJ2-1; D gene uncertain. V dropped 9 bases and J dropped 5 bases, with 17 bases sitting between them. The CDR3 is 14 residues long. From germline, CDR1 is LNHDA and CDR2 SQIVND (reference sequence). The CDR3 sequence is CASAALVVNNEQFF. DNA of the CDR3: TGTGCCAGCGCCGCCCTAGTGGTAAACAATGAGCAGTTCTTC.

This chain links TRBV4-1 with TRBJ1-1; D gene unclear. Trimming took 0 bases from V and 8 from J, leaving 10 bases between them. The CDR3 loop spans 13 amino acids. Germline lookup yields CDR1 MGHRA and CDR2 YSYEKL. The CDR3 DNA reads as TGCGCCAGCAGCCAAGAAGCAGAGGGAGAAGCTTTCTTT. This gives the protein CASSQEAEGEAFF.

The chain combines TRBV9 with TRBJ2-7, with D perhaps matching TRBD2 (5 bases). Germline V lookup: CDR1 SGDLS, CDR2 YYNGEE. This CDR3 is 15 amino acids long. V was pared by 4 bases and J by 0 bases, with 14 bases between. The DNA for the CDR3 is TGTGCCAGCAGCCCCAGACTAACCAGCTCCTACGAGCAGTACTTC. Amino acid sequence: CASSPRLTSSYEQYF.

Of note for this clone: Other DNA sequences of this sample code for an identical CDR3. The rearrangement links TRBV9 to TRBJ1-4; tentative D call: TRBD1 (6 bases). The germline V gene encodes CDR1 SGDLS and CDR2 YYNGEE. The germline V and J ends were trimmed by 2 bases and 7 bases, with 15 bases remaining between them. The CDR3 is 15 residues long. The chain's CDR3 is CASSVSGGEGEKLFF. The CDR3 nucleotides are TGTGCCAGCAGCGTTAGCGGGGGCGAGGGTGAAAAACTGTTTTTT.

The rearrangement uses TRBV23-1 and TRBJ2-5; D gene uncertain. TRBV23-1 counts as an open reading frame of uncertain function. This CDR3 has 11 residues. V shed 4 bases and J shed 5 bases, with 5 bases lying between them. The CDR3, as DNA: TGCGCCAGCAGTCTCGGGGAGACCCAGTACTTC. Protein product: CASSLGETQYF.

CDR3 in DNA: TGTGCCAGCAGCTCCCCGACAGGGGGCAGTGAGCAGTTCTTC. Encoded protein: CASSSPTGGSEQFF. The chain has TRBV7-2 and TRBJ2-1; 10 positions agree with TRBD1. V gave up 4 bases and J gave up 9 bases; unmatched junction bases: 6. CDR3 length: 14 amino acids. Germline assignment: CDR1 SGHTA and CDR2 FQGNSA.

The CDR3 region is CASSDSNTDTQYF. For the CDR3, the DNA is TGTGCCAGCTCAGACAGCAACACAGATACGCAGTATTTT. The rearrangement uses TRBV11-2 and TRBJ2-3, with D perhaps TRBD1 (5 bases). CDR1 is SGHAT and CDR2 is FQNNGV in the germline V gene. The CDR3 contains 13 residues. V was clipped by 8 bases and J by 2 bases, with 11 bases between them.

The chain couples TRBV12-3 or TRBV12-4 to TRBJ1-2, with D perhaps matching TRBD1 (5 bases). Trimming took off 4 bases at V and 6 bases at J, with 12 bases between the two ends. This CDR3 is 13 amino acids long. Here the CDR3 DNA reads TGTGCCAGCAGTTGGGACCCGGGGGATGGCTACACCTTC. Residues: CASSWDPGDGYTF.

This sequence joins TRBV9 and TRBJ2-7, with D maybe TRBD1 (5 bases). CDR3 size: 14 residues. V was cut by 0 bases and J by 4 bases, with 11 bases left in between. Germline CDR1 reads SGDLS; CDR2 reads YYNGEE. The CDR3 region is CASSVATELYEQYV. For the CDR3, the DNA is TGTGCCAGCAGCGTAGCGACAGAGTTATACGAGCAGTACGTC.

This clone was detected once. The gene calls are TRBV4-1 and TRBJ2-7; 14 bases agree with TRBD2. The CDR3 consists of 16 residues. Germline V gene data show CDR1 as MGHRA and CDR2 as YSYEKL. The V and J ends lost 3 bases and 5 bases, in that order; junction bases with no gene match: 6. The CDR3 region is CASSQMGGLAGDEQYF. CDR3 DNA: TGCGCCAGCAGCCAGATGGGGGGACTAGCGGGGGACGAGCAGTACTTC.

The chain employs TRBV10-1 and TRBJ1-1, with 7 bases aligning to TRBD1. The V gene end was trimmed by 4 bases and the J gene end by 7 bases; junction bases not matched to a gene: 6. The length of the CDR3 is 13 residues. CDR1 and CDR2 from the germline V gene are WNHNN and SYGVQD (reference sequence). The CDR3 sequence: CASSAGQSYEAFF. Here the CDR3 DNA reads TGCGCCAGCAGTGCGGGACAGAGCTATGAAGCTTTCTTT.

As to this clone: Distinct nucleotide sequences in the sample also encode this CDR3. The genes are TRBV29-1 and TRBJ1-5; TRBD1 aligns across 10 bases. Germline V gives CDR1 SQVTM, CDR2 ANQGSEA. J lost 7 bases, V lost 6 bases, and 6 bases had no gene match. The CDR3 consists of 13 residues. The CDR3 is CSVRQGAGQPQHF. The CDR3 bases are TGCAGCGTGAGACAGGGGGCCGGACAGCCCCAGCATTTT. The full variable domain, with the rest looked up from reference TRBV29-1 and TRBJ1-5, is SAVISQKPSRDICQRGTSLTIQCQVDSQVTMMFWYRQQPGQSLTLIATANQGSEATYESGFVIDKFPISRPNLTFSTLTVSNMSPEDSSIYLCSVRQGAGQPQHFGDGTRLSIL.

This sequence joins TRBV10-3 and TRBJ2-2, with 11 bases lining up with TRBD2. Germline CDR1 ENHRY, CDR2 SYGVKD. V shed 11 bases and J 7 bases; nucleotides not matched to a gene: 18. CDR3 length equals 17 residues. This CDR3 is CAVRGGLAGGKVGELFF. The DNA of the CDR3 is TGTGCCGTCCGCGGAGGGCTAGCGGGAGGAAAAGTCGGGGAGCTGTTTTTT.

This chain links TRBV21-1 with TRBJ2-7; the table's D call TRBD1 went unverified against the DNA. TRBV21-1 is annotated as a pseudogene. The CDR3 is 15 residues long. The CDR3 nucleotides read TGTGCCAGCGGAACTCCGGGACAGGTCCCCTACGAGCAGTACTTC. This translates into CASGTPGQVPYEQYF.

V and J are TRBV10-1 and TRBJ2-7; 8 nucleotides agree with TRBD1. CDR3 length: 13 amino acids. Trimming removed 11 bases from V and 2 bases from J; junction bases left unmatched: 8. Germline CDR1 and CDR2: WNHNN and SYGVQD (reference sequence). The CDR3 sequence: CAGFRDRPYEQYV. CDR3 DNA sequence: TGCGCCGGATTCCGGGACAGGCCCTACGAGCAGTACGTC.

The chain joins TRBV18 to TRBJ1-3, with TRBD1 as a possible D gene (5 bases). Per the germline V gene, CDR1 is KGHSH and CDR2 is LQKENI. V lost 2 bases and J lost 0, with 8 bases in between. CDR3 size: 15 residues. The CDR3 is CASSPGGSSGNTIYF. For the CDR3, the DNA is TGTGCCAGCTCACCAGGGGGGTCCTCTGGAAACACCATATATTTT. The complete variable domain, with remaining parts taken from reference TRBV18 and TRBJ1-3, reads NAGVMQNPRHLVRRRGQEARLRCSPMKGHSHVYWYRQLPEEGLKFMVYLQKENIIDESGMPKERFSAEFPKEGPSILRIQQVVRGDSAAYFCASSPGGSSGNTIYFGEGSWLTVV.

This chain uses TRBV7-9 with TRBJ2-2; 7 bases map to TRBD1. CDR3 length equals 15 residues. Losses at the gene ends were 6 bases for V and 5 bases for J; bases not matched to a gene: 9. In germline, CDR1 is SEHNR, CDR2 FQNEAQ (reference sequence). The CDR3 bases are TGTGCCAGCAGGGACCAGACAGGGAAAACCGGGGAGCTGTTTTTT. Encoded protein: CASRDQTGKTGELFF.

The chain recombines TRBV18 with TRBJ2-7, with D maybe TRBD1 (6 bases). Per the germline V gene, CDR1 is KGHSH and CDR2 is LQKENI. V shed 1 base and J shed 3 bases, with 16 bases lying between them. This CDR3 spans 16 amino acids. In DNA, the CDR3 is TGTGCCAGCTCACCACAAGGGGGATACACATACTACGAGCAGTACGTC. Translating it yields CASSPQGGYTYYEQYV.

V gene TRBV29-1 combines with J gene TRBJ1-2; 7 nucleotides match TRBD1. This CDR3 contains 14 residues. The V and J ends lost 4 bases and 2 bases, in that order; junction bases with no gene match: 7. Germline V gene sequence: CDR1 SQVTM, CDR2 ANQGSEA. The CDR3 region is CSVANPGQNYGYTF. The CDR3 coding sequence is TGCAGCGTTGCAAACCCGGGACAGAACTATGGCTACACCTTC. The complete variable domain, with remaining parts taken from reference TRBV29-1 and TRBJ1-2, reads SAVISQKPSRDICQRGTSLTIQCQVDSQVTMMFWYRQQPGQSLTLIATANQGSEATYESGFVIDKFPISRPNLTFSTLTVSNMSPEDSSIYLCSVANPGQNYGYTFGSGTRLTVV.

This sequence joins TRBV5-5 and TRBJ2-1, with 12 bases identical to TRBD2. V dropped 0 bases and J dropped 8; count of bases not matched to a gene: 6. CDR1 is SGHKS, CDR2 YYEKEE, per germline (reference sequence). This CDR3 is 16 amino acids long. This chain's CDR3 is CASSLAWLAGGDEQFF. Here the CDR3 DNA reads TGTGCCAGCAGCTTGGCCTGGCTAGCGGGAGGGGATGAGCAGTTCTTC.

The rearrangement joins TRBV5-5 to TRBJ2-6; 7 bases are shared with TRBD1. Germline trimming cut 4 bases from V and 0 bases from J; bases unmatched to any gene: 10. The CDR3 runs 18 residues. Germline V CDR1 and CDR2: SGHKS, YYEKEE (reference sequence). The CDR3 DNA follows: TGTGCCAGCAGCCTCCGGACAGGTTTAAACTCTGGGGCCAACGTCCTGACTTTC. This codes for CASSLRTGLNSGANVLTF.

Regarding this clone: Sequence at one end of the junction differs from germline and may be a read error. The CDR3 DNA follows: TGTGCCAGCAGTCTAGCGGGGGGGGTGACCCAGTACTTC. Its protein product is CASSLAGGVTQYF. The chain joins TRBV12-3 or TRBV12-4 to TRBJ2-5, with 12 bases that match TRBD2. This CDR3 is 13 amino acids long.